This is a list of T cell receptor beta chains from one sample in a study of T cell repertoires in cytomegalovirus infection. These receptors' antigens are unknown. TCRdb analysed the reads with MiXCR anew, one entry per CDR3 protein. The sample carries 300,000 to 400,000 distinct CDR3 sequences, around a quarter recorded once. This specimen consisted of cultured PBMCs, obtained from culture after CMV antigen stimulation. These receptors were taken from a human donor in good health (CMV status not recorded). Some clones in this sample may be carry-over from other donors' samples. The CDR3 runs from the conserved cysteine through the conserved F or W. Clone size is stated in some rows and not others, as once, few, many or a class when expanded.

>TRBJ2-4|.|TRBV19
CASSLRRAEIQYF
>TRBJ2-1|few|TRBV24-1
CATSGPGGDEQFF
>TRBJ2-2|.|TRBV18
CASSPPGTGSPGELFF
>TRBJ2-7|few|TRBV2
CASREDRNPSYEQYF
>TRBJ2-3|many|TRBV7-2
CASSPTGPNPGAQYF
>TRBJ1-5|few|TRBV6-1
CASRPGGGGLSNQPQHF
>TRBJ1-3|.|TRBV20-1
CSASGGDSGNTIYF
>TRBJ2-1|many|TRBV29-1
CSVDLQNNEQFF
>TRBJ2-1|.|TRBV12-5
CASGLGNTDNEQFF
>TRBJ2-1|many|TRBV30
CAWSARLLLEVQFF
>TRBJ2-3|few|TRBV30
CAWAGTGSTDTQYF
>TRBJ2-1|many|TRBV7-2
CASSPSGASNEQFF
>TRBJ1-1|many|TRBV7-2
CASSLVTGGLTEAFF
>TRBJ2-1|.|TRBV7-6
CASSRPGTPWNEQFF
>TRBJ2-1|many|TRBV7-2
CASSQEPSGTEQFF
>TRBJ2-7|few|TRBV5-6
CASSLSRLEQYF
>TRBJ1-1|many|TRBV7-2
CASSLDEGRVTEAFF
>TRBJ2-1|few|TRBV20-1
CSARDLEKQGQSYNEQFF
>TRBJ2-1|.|TRBV13
CASSLEKGGLTYNEQFF
>TRBJ2-5|.|TRBV4-2
CASSQDGGGEQETQYF
>TRBJ1-2|.|TRBV7-9
CASSLARQQGYTF
>TRBJ2-1|many|TRBV7-2
CASSSPGLAGGYNEQFF
>TRBJ1-1|.|TRBV5-1
CASSLSRGGNTEAFF
>TRBJ2-3|.|TRBV20-1
CSASKTSVYTDTQYF
>TRBJ2-1|.|TRBV4-3
CASSQADRVNEQFF
>TRBJ1-6|.|TRBV28
CASSLSGILSSPLHF
>TRBJ2-1|.|TRBV30
CAWSDKMRQIYNEQFF
>TRBJ1-5|many|TRBV7-8
CASSLPLTGRNQPQHF
>TRBJ1-1|.|TRBV7-3
CASSSRGANTEAFF
>TRBJ2-1|many|TRBV12-3/TRBV12-4
CASRHEGYNEQFF
>TRBJ1-5|.|TRBV6-8
CASSYSWQGGQPQHF
>TRBJ2-6|.|TRBV11-2
CASSRGGGPTRWANVLTF
>TRBJ2-1|.|TRBV7-6
CASSFDRNTYNEQFF
>TRBJ2-1|many|TRBV10-3
CATTGLNEQFF
>TRBJ1-2|.|TRBV7-6
CASSLAGTEPLGYTF
>TRBJ1-4|few|TRBV9
CASSPGEILGEKLFF
>TRBJ1-1|.|TRBV30
CAWMGRQMNTEAFF
>TRBJ1-2|.|TRBV6-6
CASSRDRGYGYTF
>TRBJ1-6|.|TRBV19
CASRRQGKDSPLHF
>TRBJ2-1|few|TRBV20-1
CSASTSGAYNEQFF
>TRBJ2-2|many|TRBV7-2
CASSLNSGGNTGELFF
>TRBJ1-5|few|TRBV12-3/TRBV12-4
CASNNRVDQPQHF
>TRBJ2-5|few|TRBV7-9
CASSFIRLGIKETQYF
>TRBJ1-2|.|TRBV7-9
CASSPGVEANYGYTF
>TRBJ2-2|.|TRBV28
CASRRQGSTGELFF
>TRBJ1-2|once|TRBV7-9
CASSIQGGDYGYTF
>TRBJ2-1|.|TRBV7-3
CASSPHGETRYNEQFF